This T cell receptor (beta chain) was documented in a study of T cell repertoires in cytomegalovirus infection. CDR1 and CDR2 from the germline V gene are SGHTA and FQGNSA. The CDR3 runs 12 residues. Between the trimmed V and J ends, which lost 4 bases and 15 bases, there was a span of 16 bases. Study results and limitations: Public TCR beta family frequency separated CMV-and-HLA carriers, including in an independent cohort. Within the response measured ex vivo, HLA-C-restricted CMV-specific TCR beta clonotypes were dominant.

Concerning this clonotype itself: Antigen: not known.

TCRdb re-derived calls from the reads in MiXCR, one entry per CDR3 protein. Here the sample spans 700,000 to 850,000 distinct CDR3 sequences, about 33% being singletons. The material was cultured CD8+ T cells from PBMCs, obtained from culture after CMV antigen stimulation. The V call is TRBV7-2, the J call TRBJ2-1; a possible D gene is TRBD1 (6 bases). The clonotype comes from a human donor in good health (CMV status not recorded). Some clones in this sample may be carry-over from other donors' samples. Here the CDR3 reads CASSSGVTDVFF. The DNA of the CDR3 is TGTGCCAGCAGCTCAGGGGTGACCGACGTGTTCTTC.